Below, 23 T cell receptor beta chains from the same sample are listed, as sequenced in a study of blood T cell repertoires in COVID-19 (dated by TCRdb to between 2020 and 2021). Library preparation used the immunoSEQ multiplex PCR assay. As stored in TCRdb, this immuneACCESS dataset retains in-frame rearrangements with V and J assigned. A fraction of the clones does not appear; measured against another copy, unresolved V genes explain less than half of the discrepancy, and the remainder lacks a known reason. The table for this sample lists 250,000 to 300,000 clones; roughly 80% of them were counted only once. In total, the top ten clones hold 4.2% of the sample. Sample: peripheral blood. All receptors come from a man between 60 and 75 years old with acute or convalescent COVID-19.

V and J are TRBV27 and TRBJ1-5; 7 bases agree with TRBD1. CDR1 and CDR2 from the germline V gene are MNHEY and SMNVEV (reference sequence). This CDR3 spans 17 amino acids. V dropped 2 bases and J dropped 2; count of bases not matched to a gene: 9. The CDR3 is CASSLRADRVGNQPQHF. The CDR3 nucleotides are TGTGCCAGCAGTTTACGGGCAGACAGGGTGGGCAATCAGCCCCAGCATTTT.

The chain couples TRBV29-1 to TRBJ1-1; D gene ambiguous. The CDR3 totals 13 residues. Germline CDR1 reads SQVTM; CDR2 reads ANQGSEA. Deletions cut 3 bases from V and 1 base from J, with 9 bases between. The CDR3, as DNA: TGCAGCGTTGAGGCACAGTGGAACACTGAAGCTTTCTTT. Protein: CSVEAQWNTEAFF.

V usage is TRBV9 and J usage is TRBJ1-2; 8 bases agree with TRBD1. Germline V CDR1 and CDR2: SGDLS, YYNGEE. The CDR3 is made up of 14 amino acids. Trimming at V came to 4 bases and at J to 4 bases, leaving 6 bases not matched to a gene. CDR3 sequence (DNA): TGTGCCAGCAGCATCGGACAGGGCCCCTATGGCTACACCTTC. Amino acid sequence: CASSIGQGPYGYTF.

This chain uses TRBV7-9 with TRBJ1-2; tentatively, D is TRBD1 (6 bases). CDR3 length: 14 residues. Germline V gene data show CDR1 as SEHNR and CDR2 as FQNEAQ (reference sequence). Trimming removed 5 bases from V and 6 bases from J, with 16 bases in between. Written as DNA, the CDR3 is TGTGCCAGCAGCCCCCTACAGGGAAGCGATGGCTACACCTTC. Amino acids: CASSPLQGSDGYTF. Full variable domain (remainder filled in from reference TRBV7-9 and TRBJ1-2): DTGVSQNPRHKITKRGQNVTFRCDPISEHNRLYWYRQTLGQGPEFLTYFQNEAQLEKSRLLSDRFSAERPKGSFSTLEIQRTEQGDSAMYLCASSPLQGSDGYTFGSGTRLTVV.

The chain uses TRBV5-6 and TRBJ2-3; no definite D call. Deletions cut 4 bases from V and 5 bases from J, with 11 bases between. CDR3 size: 13 residues. CDR1 is SGHDT and CDR2 is YYEEEE in the germline V gene. DNA for the CDR3: TGTGCCAGCAGCGAGGTAGCTGGAGATACGCAGTATTTT. Amino acid sequence: CASSEVAGDTQYF.

The chain combines TRBV3-1 (or the pseudogene TRBV3-2) with TRBJ2-7, with D unclear. V shed 4 bases and J shed 3 bases, with 10 bases lying between them. The CDR3 spans 13 residues. Germline assignment: CDR1 LGHDT and CDR2 YNNKEL (reference sequence). As DNA, the CDR3 is TGTGCCAGCAGCCCCGGTACTTTCTACGAGCAGTACTTC. Protein product: CASSPGTFYEQYF.

The V and J genes are TRBV5-1 and TRBJ2-1; D unclear. There are 13 residues in the CDR3. Germline CDR1 is SGHRS and CDR2 is YFSETQ. Trimming left V 0 bases short and J 6 bases short, with 7 bases between. CDR3 in DNA: TGCGCCAGCAGCTTGGGGCTAGGCAATGAGCAGTTCTTC. Translation gives CASSLGLGNEQFF.

The chain carries TRBV7-9 and TRBJ2-7; 14 bases match TRBD2. The V gene's germline CDR1 is SEHNR and CDR2 FQNEAQ (reference sequence). CDR3 length: 21 amino acids. V trimming: 5 bases; J trimming: 0 bases; junction bases outside the gene matches: 18. CDR3 bases: TGTGCCAGCAGCAATTATGGGACCGGGACTAGCGGGGGCACTAGCTCCTACGAGCAGTACTTC. Translated: CASSNYGTGTSGGTSSYEQYF.

CDR3 sequence (DNA): TGTGCCAGCAGCCAAGATCTGGTAGCGGGAGTTTACGGGGAGCTGTTTTTT. Its protein is CASSQDLVAGVYGELFF. This chain uses TRBV3-1 (or the pseudogene TRBV3-2) with TRBJ2-2, with 9 positions matching TRBD2. With 0 bases clipped from V and 7 bases from J, the junction kept 9 bases outside the gene matches. Germline values: CDR1 LGHDT, CDR2 YNNKEL (reference sequence). This CDR3 has 17 amino acids.

This rearrangement joins TRBV5-4 to TRBJ2-1; D may be TRBD2 (5 bases). The CDR3 is 15 amino acids. Trimming took 1 base from V and 0 from J, leaving 8 bases between them. Germline lookup yields CDR1 SGHNT and CDR2 YYREEE (reference sequence). Here the CDR3 reads CASSLITSSYNEQFF. The CDR3 bases are TGTGCCAGCAGCTTGATAACTAGCTCCTACAATGAGCAGTTCTTC.

This clone was observed once. V and J are TRBV5-1 and TRBJ1-2; a possible D gene is TRBD1 (6 bases). Per the germline V gene, CDR1 is SGHRS and CDR2 is YFSETQ. Trimming stripped 1 base from V and 5 bases from J, with 12 bases between. CDR3 size: 14 residues. CDR3 nucleotide sequence: TGCGCCAGCAGCTTGTCGGGGGGCGAGTATGGCTACACCTTC. It specifies CASSLSGGEYGYTF. The entire variable domain, with the rest obtained from reference TRBV5-1 and TRBJ1-2, is as follows: KAGVTQTPRYLIKTRGQQVTLSCSPISGHRSVSWYQQTPGQGLQFLFEYFSETQRNKGNFPGRFSGRQFSNSRSEMNVSTLELGDSALYLCASSLSGGEYGYTFGSGTRLTVV.

The V gene is TRBV5-1, the J gene TRBJ2-7; possibly TRBD1 for D (5 bases). The CDR3 has 11 residues. Germline lookup yields CDR1 SGHRS and CDR2 YFSETQ. Trimming shortened V by 5 bases and J by 7 bases, and 10 bases separated the two germline ends. CDR3 in amino acids: CASRLGEEQYF. The CDR3 bases are TGCGCCAGCAGGTTAGGGGAAGAGCAGTACTTC.

The chain uses TRBV27 and TRBJ2-4, with D perhaps TRBD1 (5 bases). The V gene's germline CDR1 is MNHEY and CDR2 SMNVEV (reference sequence). The CDR3 has 13 residues. Trimming took 3 bases from V and 6 from J, leaving 9 bases between them. CDR3 sequence (DNA): TGTGCCAGCAGTTTCAACAGGCGAAACATTCAGTACTTC. Protein product: CASSFNRRNIQYF.

The chain joins TRBV6-4 to TRBJ2-5; 8 positions agree with TRBD2. The CDR3 is 13 amino acids. J gave up 3 bases and V 7 bases, and 4 bases lay outside the gene matches. Germline V gives CDR1 MRHNA, CDR2 SNTAGT. This CDR3 is CASIFSGEETQYF. The CDR3 DNA reads as TGTGCCAGCATTTTTAGCGGGGAAGAGACCCAGTACTTC.

V and J are TRBV5-8 and TRBJ2-5, with TRBD1 as a possible D gene (5 bases). Looked up from germline, CDR1 is SGHTS and CDR2 is YDEGEE. The CDR3 runs 14 residues. V dropped 6 bases and J dropped 3 bases, with 15 bases sitting between them. The CDR3 region is CASTARDSEETQYF. The CDR3 bases are TGTGCCAGCACCGCCCGAGACAGTGAAGAGACCCAGTACTTC.

The chain has TRBV30 and TRBJ2-7; TRBD1 aligns across 9 bases. This CDR3 is 13 amino acids long. J was trimmed by 0 bases and V by 8 bases; bases with no gene match: 5. Germline CDR1 and CDR2: GTSNPN and SVGIG (reference sequence). Here the CDR3 DNA reads TGTGCCACCGGACAGGGGAGCTCCTACGAGCAGTACTTC. Amino acid sequence: CATGQGSSYEQYF.

This chain joins TRBV19 and TRBJ1-3; no reliable D call. This CDR3 region has 16 residues. Trimming left V 1 base short and J 0 bases short, with 10 bases between. Germline values: CDR1 LNHDA, CDR2 SQIVND (reference sequence). As DNA, the CDR3 is TGTGCCAGTAGTATAGGATTACGACACTCTGGAAACACCATATATTTT. Protein sequence: CASSIGLRHSGNTIYF.

The chain employs TRBV13 and TRBJ2-7, with 11 bases aligning to TRBD1. Trimming took 4 bases from V and 5 from J; bases not matched to a gene: 7. CDR1 and CDR2 (germline): PRHDT, FYEKMQ (reference sequence). This CDR3 contains 15 residues. CDR3 in DNA: TGTGCCAGCAGCTCAAAGGACAGGGGGCTCCACGAGCAGTACTTC. Its translation is CASSSKDRGLHEQYF.

This rearrangement joins TRBV6-1 to TRBJ1-5; perhaps TRBD1 as D (6 bases). Germline loops: CDR1 MNHNS, CDR2 SASEGT. V was pared by 1 base and J by 10 bases, with 17 bases between. The CDR3 covers 15 residues. DNA for the CDR3: TGTGCCAGCAGTGAAGGGGGAGGGGGTCGGCAACCCCAGCATTTT. This sequence encodes CASSEGGGGRQPQHF.

The rearrangement links TRBV5-4 to TRBJ2-5; D not certain. The CDR3 spans 13 residues. With 4 bases removed from V and 4 bases from J, the gap between germline ends came to 11 bases. Germline V gene lookup returns CDR1 SGHNT and CDR2 YYREEE (reference sequence). CDR3 in amino acids: CASSPPERETQYF. The CDR3 bases are TGTGCCAGCAGCCCTCCCGAGAGAGAGACCCAGTACTTC. Filled out from reference TRBV5-4 and TRBJ2-5, the complete variable domain reads ETGVTQSPTHLIKTRGQQVTLRCSSQSGHNTVSWYQQALGQGPQFIFQYYREEENGRGNFPPRFSGLQFPNYSSELNVNALELDDSALYLCASSPPERETQYFGPGTRLLVL.

The gene calls are TRBV11-3 and TRBJ2-1; TRBD2 matches 12 bases. Germline V gives CDR1 SGHNT, CDR2 YENEEA. V lost 3 bases to trimming and J lost 7 bases; unmatched junction nucleotides: 7. This CDR3 region has 16 residues. CDR3 protein: CASSLRGLAGRNEQFF. The CDR3 nucleotides read TGTGCCAGCAGCTTGAGGGGACTAGCGGGTCGGAATGAGCAGTTCTTC.

This sequence joins TRBV6-5 and TRBJ1-2; 8 bases line up with TRBD1. Germline CDR1 and CDR2: MNHEY and SVGAGI. The CDR3 spans 16 residues. Germline trimming cut 0 bases from V and 0 bases from J; bases unmatched to any gene: 3. The CDR3, as DNA: TGTGCCAGCAGTTACTCGGGACAGGTTACTAACTATGGCTACACCTTC. It codes for CASSYSGQVTNYGYTF.

The genes are TRBV28 and TRBJ1-4; D may be TRBD1 (6 bases). Germline CDR1 MDHEN, CDR2 SYDVKM. CDR3 size: 15 residues. V was pared by 4 bases and J by 2 bases, with 11 bases between. Written as DNA, the CDR3 is TGTGCCAGCAGTTCCGGACAGCTTACTAATGAAAAACTGTTTTTT. It translates to CASSSGQLTNEKLFF.